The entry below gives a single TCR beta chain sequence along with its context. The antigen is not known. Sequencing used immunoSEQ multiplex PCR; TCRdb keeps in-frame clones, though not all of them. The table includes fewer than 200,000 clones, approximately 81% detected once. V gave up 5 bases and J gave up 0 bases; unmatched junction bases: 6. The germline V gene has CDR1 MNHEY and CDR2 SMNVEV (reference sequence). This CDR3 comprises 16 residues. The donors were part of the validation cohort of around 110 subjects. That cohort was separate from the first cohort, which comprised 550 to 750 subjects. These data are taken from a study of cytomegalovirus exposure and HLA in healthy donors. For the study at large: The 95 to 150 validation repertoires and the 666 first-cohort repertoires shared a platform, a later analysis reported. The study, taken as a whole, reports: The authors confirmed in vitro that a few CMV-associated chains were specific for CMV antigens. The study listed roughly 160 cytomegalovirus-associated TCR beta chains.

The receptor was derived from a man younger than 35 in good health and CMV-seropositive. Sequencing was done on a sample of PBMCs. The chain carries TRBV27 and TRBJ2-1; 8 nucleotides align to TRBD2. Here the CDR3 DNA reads TGTGCCAGCAGTAATAGCGGGATTAGCTCCTACAATGAGCAGTTCTTC. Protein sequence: CASSNSGISSYNEQFF.